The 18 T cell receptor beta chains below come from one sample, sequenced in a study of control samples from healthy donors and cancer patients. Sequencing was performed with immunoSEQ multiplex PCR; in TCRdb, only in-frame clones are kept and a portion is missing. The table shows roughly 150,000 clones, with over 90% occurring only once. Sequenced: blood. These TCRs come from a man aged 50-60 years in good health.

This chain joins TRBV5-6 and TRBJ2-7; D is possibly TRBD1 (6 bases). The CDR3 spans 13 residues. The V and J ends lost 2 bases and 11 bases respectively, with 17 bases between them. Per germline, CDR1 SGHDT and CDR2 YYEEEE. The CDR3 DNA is TGTGCCAGCAGCTTTCAGGGGATGTTGATCGAGTACTTC. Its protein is CASSFQGMLIEYF.

For the CDR3, the DNA is TGTGCCAGCTCACCACGGCAGGACTATGGCTACACCTTC. This translates into CASSPRQDYGYTF. V usage is TRBV18 and J usage is TRBJ1-2; D not resolved. CDR1 is KGHSH, CDR2 LQKENI, per germline. Trimming shortened V by 1 base and J by 3 bases, and 6 bases separated the two germline ends. There are 13 residues in the CDR3.

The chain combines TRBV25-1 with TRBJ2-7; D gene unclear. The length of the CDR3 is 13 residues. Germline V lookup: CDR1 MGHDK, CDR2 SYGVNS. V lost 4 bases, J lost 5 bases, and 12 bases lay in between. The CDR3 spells CASSGQARDEQYF. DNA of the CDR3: TGTGCCAGCAGTGGCCAAGCTAGAGACGAGCAGTACTTC.

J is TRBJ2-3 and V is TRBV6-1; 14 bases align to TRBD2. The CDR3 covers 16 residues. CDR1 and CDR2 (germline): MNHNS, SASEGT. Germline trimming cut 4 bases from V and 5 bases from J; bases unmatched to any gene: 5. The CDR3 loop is CASSGLAGGGLDTQYF. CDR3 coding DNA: TGTGCCAGCAGTGGACTAGCGGGAGGGGGTTTAGATACGCAGTATTTT.

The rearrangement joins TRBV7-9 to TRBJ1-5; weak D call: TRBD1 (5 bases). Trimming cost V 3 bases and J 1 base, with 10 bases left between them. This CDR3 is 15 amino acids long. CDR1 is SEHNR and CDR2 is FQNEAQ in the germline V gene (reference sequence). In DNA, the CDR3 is TGTGCCAGCAGCTTGGCCGGGGGAAGCAATCAGCCCCAGCATTTT. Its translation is CASSLAGGSNQPQHF.

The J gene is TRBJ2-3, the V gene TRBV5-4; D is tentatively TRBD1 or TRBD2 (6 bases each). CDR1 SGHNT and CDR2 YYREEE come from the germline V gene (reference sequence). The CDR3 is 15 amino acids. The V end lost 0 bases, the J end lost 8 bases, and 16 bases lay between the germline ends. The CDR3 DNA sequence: TGTGCCAGCAGCTTGGCACTCGCTAAGGGGGGTACGCAGTATTTT. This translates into CASSLALAKGGTQYF.

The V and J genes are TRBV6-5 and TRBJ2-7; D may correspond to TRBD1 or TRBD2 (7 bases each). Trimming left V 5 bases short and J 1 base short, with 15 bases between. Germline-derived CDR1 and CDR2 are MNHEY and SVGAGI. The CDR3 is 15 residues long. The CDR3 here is CASSQTGRGSYEQYF. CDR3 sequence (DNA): TGTGCCAGCAGTCAGACAGGGAGGGGGTCCTACGAGCAGTACTTC.

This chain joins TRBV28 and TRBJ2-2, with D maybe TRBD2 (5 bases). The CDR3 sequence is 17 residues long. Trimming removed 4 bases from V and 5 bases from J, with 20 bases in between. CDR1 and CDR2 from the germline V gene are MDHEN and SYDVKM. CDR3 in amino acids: CASSSQSLASYTGELFF. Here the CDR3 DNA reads TGTGCCAGCAGTTCGCAGTCGCTAGCCTCGTATACCGGGGAGCTGTTTTTT.

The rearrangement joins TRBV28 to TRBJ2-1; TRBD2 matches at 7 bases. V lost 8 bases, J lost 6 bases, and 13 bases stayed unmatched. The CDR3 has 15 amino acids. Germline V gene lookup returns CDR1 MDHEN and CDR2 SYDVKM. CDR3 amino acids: CASFQAGRPGNEQFF. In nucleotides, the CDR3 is TGTGCCAGCTTTCAAGCGGGAAGGCCCGGCAATGAGCAGTTCTTC. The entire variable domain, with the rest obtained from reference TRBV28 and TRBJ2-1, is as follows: DVKVTQSSRYLVKRTGEKVFLECVQDMDHENMFWYRQDPGLGLRLIYFSYDVKMKEKGDIPEGYSVSREKKERFSLILESASTNQTSMYLCASFQAGRPGNEQFFGPGTRLTVL.

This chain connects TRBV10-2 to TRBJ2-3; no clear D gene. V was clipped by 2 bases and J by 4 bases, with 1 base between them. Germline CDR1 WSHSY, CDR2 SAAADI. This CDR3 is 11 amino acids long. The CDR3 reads CASSEADTQYF. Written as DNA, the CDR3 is TGCGCCAGCAGTGAGGCAGATACGCAGTATTTT.

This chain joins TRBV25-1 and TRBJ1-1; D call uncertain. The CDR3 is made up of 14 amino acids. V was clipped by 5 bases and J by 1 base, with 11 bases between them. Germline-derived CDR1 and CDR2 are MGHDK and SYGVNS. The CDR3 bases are TGTGCCAGCAGTACCCTCCGACAGAACACTGAAGCTTTCTTT. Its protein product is CASSTLRQNTEAFF.

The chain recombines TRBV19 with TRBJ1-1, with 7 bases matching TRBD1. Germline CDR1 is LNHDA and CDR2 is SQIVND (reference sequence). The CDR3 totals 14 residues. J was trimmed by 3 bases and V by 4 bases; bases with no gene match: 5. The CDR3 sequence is CASSTLQGYTEAFF. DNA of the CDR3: TGTGCCAGTAGTACCCTACAGGGGTACACTGAAGCTTTCTTT.

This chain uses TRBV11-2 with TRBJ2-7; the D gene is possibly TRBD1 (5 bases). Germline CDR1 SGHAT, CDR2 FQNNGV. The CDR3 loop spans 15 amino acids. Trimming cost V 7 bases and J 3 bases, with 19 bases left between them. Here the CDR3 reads CASTLGQGSYYEQYF. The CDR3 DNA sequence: TGTGCCAGCACCCTTGGGCAGGGCAGTTACTACGAGCAGTACTTC.

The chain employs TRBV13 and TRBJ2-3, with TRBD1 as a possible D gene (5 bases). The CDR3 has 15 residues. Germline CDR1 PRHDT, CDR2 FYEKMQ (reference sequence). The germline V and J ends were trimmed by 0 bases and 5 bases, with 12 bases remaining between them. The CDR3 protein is CASSLGEGDGDTQYF. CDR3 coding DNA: TGTGCCAGCAGCTTAGGCGAAGGGGATGGAGATACGCAGTATTTT.

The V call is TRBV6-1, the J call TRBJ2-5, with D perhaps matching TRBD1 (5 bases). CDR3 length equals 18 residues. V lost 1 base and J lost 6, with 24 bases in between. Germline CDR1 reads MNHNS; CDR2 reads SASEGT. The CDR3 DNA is TGTGCCAGCAGTGAAGAATCCCGCCGGACATTTCCCGGGCAGACCCAGTACTTC. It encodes CASSEESRRTFPGQTQYF.

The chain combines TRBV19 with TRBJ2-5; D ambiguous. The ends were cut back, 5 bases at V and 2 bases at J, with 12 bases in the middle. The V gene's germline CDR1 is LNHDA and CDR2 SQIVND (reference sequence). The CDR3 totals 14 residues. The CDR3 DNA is TGTGCCAGTAGTGGACCTTTGCCTCAAGAGACCCAGTACTTC. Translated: CASSGPLPQETQYF. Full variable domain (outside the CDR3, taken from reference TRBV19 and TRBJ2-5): DGGITQSPKYLFRKEGQNVTLSCEQNLNHDAMYWYRQDPGQGLRLIYYSQIVNDFQKGDIAEGYSVSREKKESFPLTVTSAQKNPTAFYLCASSGPLPQETQYFGPGTRLLVL.

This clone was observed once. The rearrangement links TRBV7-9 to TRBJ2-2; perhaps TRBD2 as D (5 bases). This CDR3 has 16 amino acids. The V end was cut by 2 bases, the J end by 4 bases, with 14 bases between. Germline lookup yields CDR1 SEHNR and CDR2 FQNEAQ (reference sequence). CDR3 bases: TGTGCCAGCAGCTTAAGGTGGGAGTCCCGCACCGGGGAGCTGTTTTTT. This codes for CASSLRWESRTGELFF.

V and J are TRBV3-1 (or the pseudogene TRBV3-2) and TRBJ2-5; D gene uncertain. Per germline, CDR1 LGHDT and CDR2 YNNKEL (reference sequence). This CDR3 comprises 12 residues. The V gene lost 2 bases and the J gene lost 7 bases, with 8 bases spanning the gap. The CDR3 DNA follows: TGTGCCAGCAGCCAATCTGCAGGGACCCAGTACTTC. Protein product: CASSQSAGTQYF.